Following are 5 T cell receptor beta chains from one sample sequenced in a study of CD8+ T cells in alopecia areata. The treatment here: oral pan-JAK inhibitor, 5-10 mg twice daily. As the sequencing template, cDNA was produced by extracting RNA and reverse transcribing it. Generated by immunoSEQ multiplex PCR, the TCRdb table keeps only in-frame clones and is missing some. Found here are 70,000 or so clones, 25% to 30% of them singletons; the top ten hold under 15%. Material: CD8+ T cells sorted from blood, obtained at week 4, from a patient treated with tofacitinib. Source of these receptors: a human donor with alopecia areata.

This clone was observed a handful of times. The chain employs TRBV29-1 and TRBJ2-7, with a weak D call TRBD1 (6 bases). The ends were cut back, 6 bases at V and 3 bases at J, with 18 bases in the middle. This CDR3 contains 14 residues. Germline V CDR1 and CDR2: SQVTM, ANQGSEA. The CDR3 region has the DNA TGCAGCGTGTTAACAGGGTCCGCACTCTACGAGCAGTACTTC. It translates to CSVLTGSALYEQYF.

This clone was picked up many times. The J gene is TRBJ2-3, the V gene TRBV14; TRBD2 matches at 8 bases. Germline values: CDR1 SGHDN, CDR2 FVKESK. The CDR3 sequence is 16 residues long. Trimming cost V 3 bases and J 3 bases; bases outside gene matches: 8. This chain's CDR3 is CASSHHLSGITDTQYF. For the CDR3, the DNA is TGTGCCAGCAGCCATCATCTTAGCGGGATTACAGATACGCAGTATTTT.

V and J are TRBV11-1 and TRBJ2-7, with D perhaps TRBD2 (5 bases). Germline loops: CDR1 SGHAT, CDR2 FQDESV (reference sequence). The CDR3 consists of 14 residues. The ends were cut back, 3 bases at V and 0 bases at J, with 9 bases in the middle. The CDR3 region is CASSFEGSSYEQYF. CDR3 sequence (DNA): TGTGCCAGCAGCTTCGAAGGGAGCTCCTACGAGCAGTACTTC.

The gene calls are TRBV29-1 and TRBJ1-3, with D perhaps matching TRBD1 (5 bases). The V end was cut by 0 bases, the J end by 4 bases, with 13 bases between. Germline CDR1 reads SQVTM; CDR2 reads ANQGSEA. The CDR3 sequence is 15 residues long. CDR3 loop: CSVEDRRALGNTIYF. Here the CDR3 DNA reads TGCAGCGTTGAAGATCGCAGGGCCTTGGGAAACACCATATATTTT. Looking up the rest from reference TRBV29-1 and TRBJ1-3 gives the full variable domain: SAVISQKPSRDICQRGTSLTIQCQVDSQVTMMFWYRQQPGQSLTLIATANQGSEATYESGFVIDKFPISRPNLTFSTLTVSNMSPEDSSIYLCSVEDRRALGNTIYFGEGSWLTVV.

Only a few counts were recorded for this clone. The chain is built from TRBV29-1 and TRBJ2-1; D is possibly TRBD2 (5 bases). V was shortened by 5 bases and J by 6 bases, with 14 bases between the two germline ends. In germline, CDR1 is SQVTM, CDR2 ANQGSEA. The CDR3 runs to 13 residues. Here the CDR3 DNA reads TGCAGCGTTCCACCAGAAGGAGGCAATGAGCAGTTCTTC. Protein sequence: CSVPPEGGNEQFF.